The 12 T cell receptor beta chains presented below share a single source sample, sequenced in a study of Ad26.COV2.S vaccination and SARS-CoV-2 variants. Treatment reported: roughly 19 received Ad26.COV2.S at low or high dose, single or two shots; about 5 received placebo; per-sample allocation not given. At day 63 after the first vaccine or placebo injection, samples were drawn. Profiling relied on immunoSEQ multiplex PCR, and the TCRdb table lists in-frame clones only, not all of them. The sample includes about 350,000 clones, roughly 90% seen only once; the top ten take approximately 5.9%. Specimen: peripheral blood, collected in a trial of Ad26.COV2.S vaccine versus placebo. These receptors were collected from a person aged 18 to 65 who received the Ad26.COV2.S COVID-19 vaccine or a placebo.

The rearrangement links TRBV7-2 to TRBJ1-4; perhaps TRBD1 as D (5 bases). The CDR3 length is 17 residues. Trimming pared 1 base from V and 0 bases from J, leaving 12 bases between. CDR1 and CDR2 (germline): SGHTA, FQGNSA. The CDR3 spells CASSLEARVATNEKLFF. CDR3 in DNA: TGTGCCAGCAGCTTAGAGGCCAGGGTTGCAACTAATGAAAAACTGTTTTTT.

This clone was recorded once. The genes are TRBV5-5 and TRBJ1-2; TRBD1 might be the D (5 bases). This CDR3 spans 13 amino acids. Germline V gene data show CDR1 as SGHKS and CDR2 as YYEKEE (reference sequence). Deletions cut 5 bases from V and 3 bases from J, with 11 bases between. CDR3 nucleotide sequence: TGTGCCAGCAGGCCAGGGTGGGACTATGGCTACACCTTC. This gives the protein CASRPGWDYGYTF.

The rearrangement links TRBV7-3 to TRBJ2-3; the D gene is possibly TRBD1 (6 bases). CDR1 and CDR2 from the germline V gene are SGHTA and FQGTGA. The CDR3 runs 14 residues. Trimming took 4 bases from V and 2 from J, leaving 10 bases between them. The CDR3: CASSSDRFTDTQYF. In DNA form, the CDR3 reads TGTGCCAGCAGCTCTGACAGGTTCACAGATACGCAGTATTTT.

The chain uses TRBV7-3 and TRBJ1-3; D gene uncertain. Germline V gives CDR1 SGHTA, CDR2 FQGTGA. This CDR3 has 13 residues. Trimming removed 5 bases from V and 9 bases from J, with 14 bases in between. The CDR3 loop reads CASSLTEAGTIYF. CDR3 DNA: TGTGCCAGCAGCCTCACAGAGGCGGGCACCATATATTTT.

This clone was seen only once. The rearrangement links TRBV9 to TRBJ2-3; no clear D gene. V lost 0 bases to trimming and J lost 8 bases, with 13 bases between them. Germline CDR1 and CDR2: SGDLS and YYNGEE. This CDR3 contains 14 residues. CDR3 sequence reads: CASSVVGTPGTQYF. Here the CDR3 DNA reads TGTGCCAGCAGCGTAGTGGGTACCCCCGGTACGCAGTATTTT.

This clone was recorded once. The genes are TRBV9 and TRBJ2-3, with D perhaps matching TRBD2 (5 bases). This CDR3 spans 13 amino acids. The ends were cut back, 4 bases at V and 4 bases at J, with 10 bases in the middle. Germline loops: CDR1 SGDLS, CDR2 YYNGEE. The CDR3 is CASSPSSPDTQYF. As DNA, the CDR3 is TGTGCCAGCAGCCCTAGCAGTCCAGATACGCAGTATTTT.

With regard to this clone: At the DNA level, this CDR3 is encoded by other sequences in the same sample as well. The V gene is TRBV9, the J gene TRBJ2-7, with TRBD2 as a possible D gene (6 bases). V dropped 0 bases and J dropped 5 bases, with 9 bases sitting between them. The CDR3 loop spans 13 amino acids. The germline V gene has CDR1 SGDLS and CDR2 YYNGEE. Here the CDR3 reads CASSVAGGDEQYF. In DNA, the CDR3 is TGTGCCAGCAGCGTAGCCGGAGGGGACGAGCAGTACTTC.

Here the CDR3 DNA reads TGTGCCAGCAGTTACGGGGGTACAGAGACCCAGTACTTC. Translating gives CASSYGGTETQYF. The chain recombines TRBV6-5 with TRBJ2-5; D possibly uses TRBD1 or TRBD2 (5 bases each). CDR3 length equals 13 residues. V was shortened by 2 bases and J by 4 bases, with 8 bases between the two germline ends. Germline V gene data show CDR1 as MNHEY and CDR2 as SVGAGI.

The V and J genes are TRBV7-3 and TRBJ2-1, with a weak D call TRBD2 (6 bases). Germline CDR1 and CDR2: SGHTA and FQGTGA. This CDR3 comprises 15 residues. V lost 0 bases and J lost 9, with 15 bases in between. This CDR3 is CASSLTLTSPGEQFF. As DNA, the CDR3 is TGTGCCAGCAGCTTAACGCTAACTAGCCCAGGTGAGCAGTTCTTC. Full variable domain (rest looked up from reference TRBV7-3 and TRBJ2-1): GAGVSQTPSNKVTEKGKYVELRCDPISGHTALYWYRQSLGQGPEFLIYFQGTGAADDSGLPNDRFFAVRPEGSVSTLKIQRTERGDSAVYLCASSLTLTSPGEQFFGPGTRLTVL.

This sequence joins TRBV11-2 and TRBJ2-6; D is possibly TRBD2 (6 bases). This CDR3 contains 15 residues. Germline CDR1 reads SGHAT; CDR2 reads FQNNGV. Between the trimmed V and J ends, which lost 2 bases and 4 bases, there was a span of 9 bases. The CDR3 here is CASSLWEAGANVLTF. CDR3 sequence (DNA): TGTGCCAGCAGCTTATGGGAGGCCGGGGCCAACGTCCTGACTTTC.

This sequence joins TRBV24-1 and TRBJ2-3; 10 bases line up with TRBD2. CDR3 length: 13 amino acids. CDR1 and CDR2 (germline): KGHDR, SFDVKD. With 9 bases clipped from V and 5 bases from J, the junction kept 4 bases outside the gene matches. The CDR3 DNA follows: TGTGCCACCCAGGGACTAGCGATAGATACGCAGTATTTT. It translates to CATQGLAIDTQYF.

This rearrangement joins TRBV29-1 to TRBJ1-1; D unresolved. Germline CDR1 is SQVTM and CDR2 is ANQGSEA. The CDR3 sequence is 14 residues long. Trimming took off 5 bases at V and 6 bases at J, with 19 bases between the two ends. CDR3 sequence reads: CSVRQFDGISEAFF. CDR3 sequence (DNA): TGCAGCGTTAGGCAATTTGACGGAATCTCTGAAGCTTTCTTT. The variable domain in full, with the rest retrieved from reference TRBV29-1 and TRBJ1-1, is SAVISQKPSRDICQRGTSLTIQCQVDSQVTMMFWYRQQPGQSLTLIATANQGSEATYESGFVIDKFPISRPNLTFSTLTVSNMSPEDSSIYLCSVRQFDGISEAFFGQGTRLTVV.